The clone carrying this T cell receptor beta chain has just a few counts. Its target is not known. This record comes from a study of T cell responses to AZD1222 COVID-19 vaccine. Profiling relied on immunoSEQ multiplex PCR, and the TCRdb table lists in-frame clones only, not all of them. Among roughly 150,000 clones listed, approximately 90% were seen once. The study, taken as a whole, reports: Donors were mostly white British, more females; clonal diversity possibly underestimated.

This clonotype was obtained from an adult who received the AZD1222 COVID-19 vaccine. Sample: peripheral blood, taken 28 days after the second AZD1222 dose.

Written as DNA, the CDR3 is TGCGCCAGCAGCATCGGACAGGGTGTCACTAATGAAAAACTGTTTTTT. As protein: CASSIGQGVTNEKLFF. The chain couples TRBV5-1 to TRBJ1-4; 8 positions match TRBD1. Germline V lookup: CDR1 SGHRS, CDR2 YFSETQ. The CDR3 extends over 16 amino acids. The junction had 7 bases not matched to a gene; V was cut back by 4 bases and J by 2 bases.